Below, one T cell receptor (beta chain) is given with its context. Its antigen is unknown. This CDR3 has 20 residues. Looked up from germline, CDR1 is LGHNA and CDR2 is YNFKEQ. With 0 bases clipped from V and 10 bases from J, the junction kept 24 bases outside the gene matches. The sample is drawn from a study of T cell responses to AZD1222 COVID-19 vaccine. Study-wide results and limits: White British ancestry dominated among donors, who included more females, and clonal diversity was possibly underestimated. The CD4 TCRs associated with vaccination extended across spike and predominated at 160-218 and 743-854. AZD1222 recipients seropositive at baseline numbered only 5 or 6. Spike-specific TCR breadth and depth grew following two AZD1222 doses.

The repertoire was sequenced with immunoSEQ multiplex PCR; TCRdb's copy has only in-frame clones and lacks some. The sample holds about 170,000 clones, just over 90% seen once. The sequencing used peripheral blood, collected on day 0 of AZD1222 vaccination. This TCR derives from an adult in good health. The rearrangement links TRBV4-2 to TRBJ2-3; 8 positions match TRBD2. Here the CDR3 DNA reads TGTGCCAGCAGCCAAGATGTTACTTTTCGCGCGGGGGGCGGTCGTCTTGCGCAGTATTTT. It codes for CASSQDVTFRAGGGRLAQYF.